This entry concerns a single T cell receptor beta chain. Its matching antigen is unknown. cDNA reverse transcribed from extracted RNA served as the sequencing template. Generated by immunoSEQ multiplex PCR, the TCRdb table keeps only in-frame clones and is missing some. In the table there are about 180,000 clones, over 50% of which are singletons. The source of the sample is a study of CD8+ T cells in alopecia areata. As part of sample collection, lesional scalp punch biopsies and peripheral blood were taken from alopecia areata patients. Investigators sorted PBMCs to obtain both CD4+ and CD8+ T cells. General study results and limits: Clonality exceeded that of normal scalp in lesional scalp, most notably in alopecia totalis/universalis.

Per germline, CDR1 SGHDN and CDR2 FVKESK. This CDR3 contains 15 residues. V shed 6 bases and J shed 2 bases, with 16 bases lying between them. The source of this sequence is a human donor with alopecia areata. The input for sequencing was CD4+ T cells sorted from blood, taken at week 0. J is TRBJ1-1 and V is TRBV14; D is uncertain. In DNA form, the CDR3 reads TGTGCCAGCAGTCTCTATGCCGCCCGCAACACTGAAGCTTTCTTT. The encoded protein is CASSLYAARNTEAFF.